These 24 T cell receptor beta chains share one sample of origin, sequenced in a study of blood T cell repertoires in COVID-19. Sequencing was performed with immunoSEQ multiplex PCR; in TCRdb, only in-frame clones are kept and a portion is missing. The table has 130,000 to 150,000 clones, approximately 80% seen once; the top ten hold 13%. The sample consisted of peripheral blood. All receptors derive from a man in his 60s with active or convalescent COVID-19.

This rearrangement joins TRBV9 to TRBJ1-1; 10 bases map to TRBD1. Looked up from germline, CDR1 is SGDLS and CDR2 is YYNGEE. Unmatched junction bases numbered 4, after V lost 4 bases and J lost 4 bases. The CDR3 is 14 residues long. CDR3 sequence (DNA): TGTGCCAGCAGCAGACAGGGGGCGGGCACTGAAGCTTTCTTT. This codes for CASSRQGAGTEAFF.

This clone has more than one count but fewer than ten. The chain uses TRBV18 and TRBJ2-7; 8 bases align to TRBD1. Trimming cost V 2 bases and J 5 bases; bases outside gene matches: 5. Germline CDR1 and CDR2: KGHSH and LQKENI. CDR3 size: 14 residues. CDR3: CASSPNRGSNEQYF. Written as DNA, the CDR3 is TGTGCCAGCTCACCAAACAGGGGGAGTAACGAGCAGTACTTC.

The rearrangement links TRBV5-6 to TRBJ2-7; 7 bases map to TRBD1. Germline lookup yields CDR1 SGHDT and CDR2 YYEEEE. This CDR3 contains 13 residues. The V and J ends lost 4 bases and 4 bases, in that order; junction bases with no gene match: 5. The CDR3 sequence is CASSPTGVYEQYF. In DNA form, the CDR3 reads TGTGCCAGCAGCCCTACAGGGGTTTACGAGCAGTACTTC.

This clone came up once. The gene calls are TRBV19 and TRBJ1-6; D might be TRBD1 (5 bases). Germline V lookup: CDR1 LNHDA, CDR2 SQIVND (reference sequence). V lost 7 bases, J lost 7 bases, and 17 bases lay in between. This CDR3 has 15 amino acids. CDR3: CASNLRGTGNSPLHF. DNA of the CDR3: TGTGCCAGTAACCTCCGGGGGACGGGGAATTCACCCCTCCACTTT.

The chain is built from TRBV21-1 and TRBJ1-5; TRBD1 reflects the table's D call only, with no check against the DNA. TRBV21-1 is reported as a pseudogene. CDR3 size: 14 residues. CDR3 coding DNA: TGTGCCAGGCTAGGGGGACCTAGCAATCAGCCCCAGCATTTT. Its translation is CARLGGPSNQPQHF.

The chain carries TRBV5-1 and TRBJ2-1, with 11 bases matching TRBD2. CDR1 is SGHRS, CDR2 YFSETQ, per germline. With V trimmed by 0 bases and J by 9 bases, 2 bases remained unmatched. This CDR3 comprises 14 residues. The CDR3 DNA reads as TGCGCCAGCAGCTTGGGTAGCGGGAGGGGTGAGCAGTTCTTC. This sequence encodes CASSLGSGRGEQFF.

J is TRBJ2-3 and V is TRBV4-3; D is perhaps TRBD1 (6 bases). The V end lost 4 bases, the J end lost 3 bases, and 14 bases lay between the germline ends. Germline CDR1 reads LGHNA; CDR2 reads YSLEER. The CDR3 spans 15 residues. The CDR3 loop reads CASSRTGLSTDTQYF. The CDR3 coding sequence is TGCGCCAGCAGCCGTACAGGGTTAAGTACAGATACGCAGTATTTT.

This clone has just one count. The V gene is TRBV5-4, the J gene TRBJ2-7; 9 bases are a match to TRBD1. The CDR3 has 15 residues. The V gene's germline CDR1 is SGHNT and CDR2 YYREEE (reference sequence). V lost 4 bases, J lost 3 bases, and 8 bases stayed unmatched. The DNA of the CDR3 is TGTGCCAGCAGCAGTACCGGGACAGGGAACTACGAGCAGTACTTC. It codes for CASSSTGTGNYEQYF.

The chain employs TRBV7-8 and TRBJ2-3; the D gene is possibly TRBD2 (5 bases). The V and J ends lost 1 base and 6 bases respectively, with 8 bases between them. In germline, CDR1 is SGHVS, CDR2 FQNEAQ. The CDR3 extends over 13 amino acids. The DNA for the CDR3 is TGTGCCAGCAGCTTAGGGTCGGGGGATACGCAGTATTTT. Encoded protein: CASSLGSGDTQYF.

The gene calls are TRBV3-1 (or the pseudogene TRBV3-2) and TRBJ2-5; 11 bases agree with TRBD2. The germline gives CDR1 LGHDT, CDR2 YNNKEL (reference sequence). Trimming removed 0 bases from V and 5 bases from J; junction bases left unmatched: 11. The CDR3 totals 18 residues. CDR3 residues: CASSQEALLAGAWETQYF. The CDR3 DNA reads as TGTGCCAGCAGCCAAGAAGCCTTACTAGCGGGAGCATGGGAGACCCAGTACTTC.

As DNA, the CDR3 is TGTGCCAGCAGCGGGGTGACGGATAATTCACCCCTCCACTTT. Its translation: CASSGVTDNSPLHF. This chain joins TRBV19 and TRBJ1-6, with D unclear. The germline V gene encodes CDR1 LNHDA and CDR2 SQIVND (reference sequence). CDR3 size: 14 residues. V lost 9 bases to trimming and J lost 5 bases, with 14 bases between them.

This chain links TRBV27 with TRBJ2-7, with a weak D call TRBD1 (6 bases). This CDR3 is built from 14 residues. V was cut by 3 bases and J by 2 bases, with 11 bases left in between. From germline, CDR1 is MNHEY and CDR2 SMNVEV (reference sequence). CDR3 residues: CASSFRQATYEQYF. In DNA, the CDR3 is TGTGCCAGCAGTTTTAGACAGGCAACCTACGAGCAGTACTTC.

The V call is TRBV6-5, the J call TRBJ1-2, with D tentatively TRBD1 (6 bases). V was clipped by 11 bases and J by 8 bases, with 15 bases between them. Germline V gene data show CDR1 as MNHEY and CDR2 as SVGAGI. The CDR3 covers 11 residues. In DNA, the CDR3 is TGTGCCTCGGGGGGCTCCCTGGGCTACACCTTC. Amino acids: CASGGSLGYTF.

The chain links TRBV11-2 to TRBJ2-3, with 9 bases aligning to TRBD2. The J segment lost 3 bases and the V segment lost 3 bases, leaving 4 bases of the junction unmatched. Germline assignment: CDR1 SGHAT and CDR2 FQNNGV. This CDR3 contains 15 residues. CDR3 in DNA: TGTGCCAGCAGCTTTCGTAGCGGGAGAACAGATACGCAGTATTTT. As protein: CASSFRSGRTDTQYF.

The CDR3 coding sequence is TGCAGCGGGAGGGCCGGCACCGGGGAGCTGTTTTTT. It yields the protein CSGRAGTGELFF. V and J are TRBV29-1 and TRBJ2-2; TRBD2 is a possible D gene (6 bases). The CDR3 contains 12 residues. With 7 bases removed from V and 4 bases from J, the gap between germline ends came to 10 bases. Germline loops: CDR1 SQVTM, CDR2 ANQGSEA.

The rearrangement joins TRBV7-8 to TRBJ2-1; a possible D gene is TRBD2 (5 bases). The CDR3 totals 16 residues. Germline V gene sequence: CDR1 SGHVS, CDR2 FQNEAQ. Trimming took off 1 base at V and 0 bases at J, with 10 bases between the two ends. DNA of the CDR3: TGTGCCAGCAGCTTAGTGGGAGTAAGCTCCTACAATGAGCAGTTCTTC. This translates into CASSLVGVSSYNEQFF.

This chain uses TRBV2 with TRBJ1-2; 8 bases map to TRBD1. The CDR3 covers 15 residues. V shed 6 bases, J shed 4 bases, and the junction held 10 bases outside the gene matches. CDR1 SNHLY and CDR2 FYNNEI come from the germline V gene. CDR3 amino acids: CASRADRGRAYGYTF. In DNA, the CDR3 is TGTGCCAGCAGGGCTGACAGGGGAAGAGCCTATGGCTACACCTTC.

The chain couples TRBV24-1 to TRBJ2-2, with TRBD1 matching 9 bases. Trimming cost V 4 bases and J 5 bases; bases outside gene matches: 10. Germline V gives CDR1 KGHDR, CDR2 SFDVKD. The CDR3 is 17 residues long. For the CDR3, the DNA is TGTGCCACCAGTGACCCACCGGGACAGGGAGGAACCGGGGAGCTGTTTTTT. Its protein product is CATSDPPGQGGTGELFF.

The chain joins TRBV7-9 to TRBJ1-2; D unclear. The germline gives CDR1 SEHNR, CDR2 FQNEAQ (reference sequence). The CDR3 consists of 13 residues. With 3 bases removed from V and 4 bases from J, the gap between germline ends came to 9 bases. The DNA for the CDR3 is TGTGCCAGCAGCTTTCGGGGTGGCTATGGCTACACCTTC. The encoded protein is CASSFRGGYGYTF.

CDR3 region: CASSRTGTSAGELFF. The CDR3 DNA reads as TGTGCCAGCAGCCGTACCGGGACTAGCGCCGGGGAGCTGTTTTTT. The gene calls are TRBV7-8 and TRBJ2-2; 10 bases are shared with TRBD2. Germline-derived CDR1 and CDR2 are SGHVS and FQNEAQ. The junction had 6 bases not matched to a gene; V was cut back by 5 bases and J by 6 bases. CDR3 length equals 15 residues.

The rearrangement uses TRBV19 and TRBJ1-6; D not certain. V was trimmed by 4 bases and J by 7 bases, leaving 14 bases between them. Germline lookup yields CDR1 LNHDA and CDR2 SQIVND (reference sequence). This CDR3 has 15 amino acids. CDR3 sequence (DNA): TGTGCCAGTAGTACCTTGGCAGGCTCGAATTCACCCCTCCACTTT. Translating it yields CASSTLAGSNSPLHF.

This CDR3 is CASSPAGPGGSIQYF. DNA of the CDR3: TGTGCCAGCAGCCCAGCGGGGCCCGGAGGTAGCATTCAGTACTTC. V and J are TRBV11-2 and TRBJ2-4; TRBD2 agrees at 7 bases. Per the germline V gene, CDR1 is SGHAT and CDR2 is FQNNGV. The CDR3 length is 15 residues. V trimming: 5 bases; J trimming: 9 bases; junction bases outside the gene matches: 13.

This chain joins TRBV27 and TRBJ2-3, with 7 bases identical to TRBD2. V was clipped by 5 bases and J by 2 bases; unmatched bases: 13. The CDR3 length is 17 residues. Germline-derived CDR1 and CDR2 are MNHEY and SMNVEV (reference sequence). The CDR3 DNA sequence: TGTGCCAGCAGTCGAGGTGGAGCGGGAACTCTCACAGATACGCAGTATTTT. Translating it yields CASSRGGAGTLTDTQYF.

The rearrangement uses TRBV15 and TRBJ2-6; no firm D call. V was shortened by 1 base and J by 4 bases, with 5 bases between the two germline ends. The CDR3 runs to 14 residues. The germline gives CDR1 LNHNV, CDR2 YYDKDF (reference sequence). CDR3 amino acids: CATSRALGANVLTF. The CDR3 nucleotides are TGTGCCACCAGCAGAGCCCTCGGGGCCAACGTCCTGACTTTC.